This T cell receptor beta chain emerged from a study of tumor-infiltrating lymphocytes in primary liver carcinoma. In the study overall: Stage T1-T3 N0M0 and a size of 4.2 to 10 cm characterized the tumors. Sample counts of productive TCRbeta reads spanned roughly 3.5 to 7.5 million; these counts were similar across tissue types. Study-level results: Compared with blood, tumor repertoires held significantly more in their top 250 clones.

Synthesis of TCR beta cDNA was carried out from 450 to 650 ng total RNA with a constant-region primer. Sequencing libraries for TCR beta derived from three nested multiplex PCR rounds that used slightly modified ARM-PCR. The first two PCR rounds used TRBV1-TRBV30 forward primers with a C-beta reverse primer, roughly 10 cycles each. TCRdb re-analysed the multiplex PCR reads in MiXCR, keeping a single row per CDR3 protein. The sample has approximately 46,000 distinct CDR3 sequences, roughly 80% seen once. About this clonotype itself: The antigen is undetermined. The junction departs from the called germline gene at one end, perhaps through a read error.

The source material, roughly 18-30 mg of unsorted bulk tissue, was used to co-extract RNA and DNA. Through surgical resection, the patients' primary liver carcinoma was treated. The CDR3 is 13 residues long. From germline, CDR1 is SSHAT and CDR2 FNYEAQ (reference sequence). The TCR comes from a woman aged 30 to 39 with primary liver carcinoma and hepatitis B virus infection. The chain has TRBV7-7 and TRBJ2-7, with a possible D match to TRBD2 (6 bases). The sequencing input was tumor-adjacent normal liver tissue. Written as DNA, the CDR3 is TGTGCTAGCAGTTCGGACGGGGGATGTGAGCAGTACTTC. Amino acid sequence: CASSSDGGCEQYF.